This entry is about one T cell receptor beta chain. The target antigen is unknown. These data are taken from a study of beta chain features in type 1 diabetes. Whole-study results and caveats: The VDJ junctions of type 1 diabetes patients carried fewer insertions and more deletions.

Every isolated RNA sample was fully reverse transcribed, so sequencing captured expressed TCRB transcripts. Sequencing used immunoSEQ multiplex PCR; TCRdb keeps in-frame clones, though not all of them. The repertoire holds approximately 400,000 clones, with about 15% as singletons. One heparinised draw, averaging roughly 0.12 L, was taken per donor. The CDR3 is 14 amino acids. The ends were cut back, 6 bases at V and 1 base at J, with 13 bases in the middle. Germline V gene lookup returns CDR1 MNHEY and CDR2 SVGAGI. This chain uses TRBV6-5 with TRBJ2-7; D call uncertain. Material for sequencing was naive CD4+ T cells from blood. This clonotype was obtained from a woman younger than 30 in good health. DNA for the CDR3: TGTGCCAGCAGCCCCCTTTCGAGATCCTACGAGCAGTACTTC. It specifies CASSPLSRSYEQYF.